The rows below give T cell receptor beta chains drawn from one sample of a study of blood T cell repertoires in COVID-19. Sequencing used immunoSEQ multiplex PCR; TCRdb keeps in-frame clones, though not all of them. Among fewer than 100,000 clones listed, 75% to 90% were seen once. The sequenced sample consisted of peripheral blood. Receptor source: a man between 60 and 70 years old with acute or convalescent COVID-19. Both conserved end residues are part of each CDR3. A D gene is named only where the DNA matches it firmly. Not all rows give a size; the values are once, few, many and, for expanded clones, a class.

>TRBD1|TRBJ1-4|TRBV5-5|.
CASSSATGGYEGEKLFF
TGTGCCAGCAGCTCAGCGACAGGGGGTTACGAGGGTGAAAAACTGTTTTTT
>TRBD1|TRBJ2-2|TRBV18|.
CASSGQGSTNTGELFF
TGTGCCAGCTCCGGACAGGGATCCACGAACACCGGGGAGCTGTTTTTT
>TRBD2|TRBJ2-7|TRBV10-3|.
CAISGLAESYEQYF
TGTGCCATCAGCGGGCTAGCGGAGAGTTACGAGCAGTACTTC
>.|TRBJ1-6|TRBV19|.
CASSISGGSPLHF
TGTGCCAGTAGTATCTCCGGAGGTTCACCCCTCCACTTT
>.|TRBJ1-2|TRBV20-1|once
CSASRQSNTNYGYTF
TGCAGTGCTAGTAGACAGAGTAATACTAACTATGGCTACACCTTC
>TRBD2|TRBJ2-1|TRBV7-8|.
CASSSSGTSGIQRFF
TGTGCCAGCAGCTCATCCGGGACTAGCGGGATTCAGAGGTTCTTC
>.|TRBJ1-4|TRBV7-2|.
CASSLDFRGPEKLFF
TGTGCCAGCAGCTTAGATTTTAGGGGTCCGGAAAAACTGTTTTTT
>.|TRBJ2-7|TRBV4-2|few
CASSQVEGLGESYEQYF
TGTGCCAGCAGCCAAGTGGAGGGACTGGGGGAGTCCTACGAGCAGTACTTC
>.|TRBJ1-1|TRBV29-1|.
CSVEVTNTEAFF
TGCAGCGTCGAGGTCACGAACACTGAAGCTTTCTTT
>TRBD1|TRBJ1-1|TRBV10-3|.
CATRQGNMNTEAFF
TGTGCCACCCGACAGGGCAACATGAACACTGAAGCTTTCTTT
>TRBD1|TRBJ2-7|TRBV27|once
CASSPADRVSYEQYF
TGTGCCAGCAGTCCAGCGGACAGGGTCTCCTACGAGCAGTACTTC
>.|TRBJ1-5|TRBV29-1|.
CSVAEANSNQPQHF
TGCAGCGTGGCGGAGGCAAACAGCAATCAGCCCCAGCATTTT
>.|TRBJ2-7|TRBV6-5|.
CASRNQGVGSYEQYF
TGTGCCAGCAGAAACCAGGGTGTGGGCTCCTACGAGCAGTACTTC
>.|TRBJ2-7|TRBV6-4|.
CASSVEQGYEQYF
TGTGCCAGCAGTGTGGAACAGGGTTACGAGCAGTACTTC
>.|TRBJ1-1|TRBV30|.
CAWSVEVNTEAFF
TGTGCCTGGAGTGTAGAGGTGAACACTGAAGCTTTCTTT
>TRBD2|TRBJ2-3|TRBV28|.
CASCLAASTDTQYF
TGTGCCAGCTGCCTAGCGGCTAGCACAGATACGCAGTATTTT
>TRBD2|TRBJ2-1|TRBV11-2|.
CASSRTVGTSGSGNEQFF
TGTGCCAGCAGCCGGACAGTGGGGACTAGCGGGAGTGGCAATGAGCAGTTCTTC
>.|TRBJ2-2|TRBV5-4|.
CASSLEGGASGELFF
TGTGCCAGCAGCTTGGAAGGGGGGGCTTCCGGGGAGCTGTTTTTT
>.|TRBJ1-1|TRBV19|.
CASSLRGYTEAFF
TGTGCCAGTAGTCTTCGGGGGTACACTGAAGCTTTCTTT
>TRBD1|TRBJ1-4|TRBV7-2|once
CASSLIRDRGEKLFF
TGTGCCAGCAGCTTAATCCGGGACAGGGGCGAAAAACTGTTTTTT
>TRBD1|TRBJ1-2|TRBV6-1|.
CASSDVWGTGVPRSYGYTF
TGTGCCAGCAGTGACGTTTGGGGGACAGGGGTACCACGATCCTATGGCTACACCTTC
>TRBD1|TRBJ1-2|TRBV7-2|.
CASSSGPGQNYGYTF
TGTGCCAGCAGCTCAGGACCGGGACAGAACTATGGCTACACCTTC
>.|TRBJ1-2|TRBV30|.
CAWSVQGELGYTF
TGTGCCTGGAGTGTACAGGGAGAGCTTGGCTACACCTTC
>.|TRBJ1-1|TRBV30|.
CAWSEGGYTEAFF
TGTGCCTGGTCCGAGGGAGGGTACACTGAAGCTTTCTTT
>TRBD1|TRBJ1-2|TRBV10-3|.
CAISFGQGARDGYTF
TGTGCCATCAGTTTCGGACAGGGGGCTCGAGATGGCTACACCTTC
>TRBD2|TRBJ2-1|TRBV2|.
CASSFDGSGSSYNEQFF
TGTGCCAGCAGCTTTGACGGTAGCGGGAGCTCCTACAATGAGCAGTTCTTC
>.|TRBJ1-1|TRBV5-8|.
CASSFSHNTEAFF
TGTGCCAGCAGCTTCTCACACAACACTGAAGCTTTCTTT
>.|TRBJ1-1|TRBV30|.
CASSLGLTEAFF
TGTGCCTCCTCGTTGGGGCTCACTGAAGCTTTCTTT
>.|TRBJ2-3|TRBV29-1|.
CSVDRVTDTQYF
TGCAGCGTTGACAGGGTCACAGATACGCAGTATTTT
>TRBD1|TRBJ1-3|TRBV5-8|once
CASRRDSHTIYF
TGTGCCAGCAGAAGGGACAGCCACACCATATATTTT
>TRBD1|TRBJ1-2|TRBV6-1|.
CASSTPDRVDYGYTF
TGTGCCAGCAGTACACCGGACAGGGTGGACTATGGCTACACCTTC
>TRBD2|TRBJ2-2|TRBV2|.
CASNRLAGGTGELFF
TGTGCCAGCAACCGACTAGCGGGAGGGACCGGGGAGCTGTTTTTT
>.|TRBJ2-3|TRBV19|.
CASSIVLQVGDTQYF
TGTGCCAGTAGTATAGTTCTGCAGGTAGGAGATACGCAGTATTTT
>TRBD1|TRBJ1-2|TRBV5-4|.
CASSLAGQDYGYTF
TGTGCCAGCAGCTTGGCCGGACAGGACTATGGCTACACCTTC
>TRBD1|TRBJ1-1|TRBV6-2/TRBV6-3|.
CASSRQGARAFF
TGTGCCAGCAGTCGACAGGGGGCGAGGGCTTTCTTT
>.|TRBJ2-5|TRBV12-5|.
CASGFGAEEETQYF
TGTGCTAGTGGTTTTGGGGCAGAAGAAGAGACCCAGTACTTC
>.|TRBJ1-2|TRBV19|.
CASNEFGGSYEYTF
TGTGCCAGTAACGAGTTTGGGGGCTCGTATGAGTACACCTTC
>TRBD2|TRBJ2-3|TRBV7-2|.
CASSLWLAANTQYF
TGTGCCAGCAGCTTATGGCTAGCGGCAAATACGCAGTATTTT
>.|TRBJ1-5|TRBV7-9|.
CASSSDSDNQPQHF
TGTGCCAGCAGCTCAGACAGTGACAATCAGCCCCAGCATTTT
>.|TRBJ1-2|TRBV30|.
CAWGYDTNYGYTF
TGTGCCTGGGGATACGACACCAACTATGGCTACACCTTC
>.|TRBJ2-2|TRBV19|.
CASTQTRVITGELFF
TGTGCCAGCACCCAAACCAGGGTAATCACCGGGGAGCTGTTTTTT
>.|TRBJ1-1|TRBV10-2|.
CASMGGTEAFF
TGCGCCAGCATGGGGGGCACTGAAGCTTTCTTT
>TRBD2|TRBJ2-4|TRBV14|.
CASSQGVASGRAPVAKNIQYF
TGTGCCAGCAGCCAAGGGGTGGCTAGCGGGAGGGCTCCGGTAGCCAAAAACATTCAGTACTTC
>TRBD2|TRBJ2-3|TRBV5-1|.
CASSGVLAGVDTQYF
TGCGCCAGCAGCGGAGTACTAGCGGGAGTCGATACGCAGTATTTT
>.|TRBJ2-6|TRBV19|.
CASSHTGPGANVLTF
TGTGCCAGTAGTCACACAGGGCCCGGGGCCAACGTCCTGACTTTC
>.|TRBJ2-7|TRBV3-1/TRBV3-2|.
CASSHLSYEQYF
TGTGCCAGCAGCCACCTCTCCTACGAGCAGTACTTC
>TRBD1|TRBJ2-7|TRBV3-1/TRBV3-2|.
CASSQGQGQQYF
TGTGCCAGCAGCCAGGGACAGGGGCAGCAGTACTTC
>.|TRBJ1-4|TRBV27|.
CASSTQGSNEKLFF
TGTGCCAGCAGTACCCAGGGGAGTAATGAAAAACTGTTTTTT
>TRBD1|TRBJ1-1|TRBV5-6|.
CASSLAGQGAKAFF
TGTGCCAGCAGCTTGGCCGGACAGGGGGCAAAAGCTTTCTTT
>TRBD2|TRBJ2-7|TRBV5-1|.
CASSLLAGGSPAYEQYF
TGCGCCAGCAGCCTACTAGCGGGGGGCTCCCCGGCCTACGAGCAGTACTTC